This T cell receptor (beta chain) was captured by sequencing in a study of shared clonotypes between healthy human individuals. Between the trimmed V and J ends, which lost 2 bases and 8 bases, there was a span of 9 bases. The CDR3 has 12 residues. Germline CDR1 MNHEY, CDR2 SVGAGI. Concerning this clone itself: Its antigen is not known.

The test was conducted at deep level. Sequencing used immunoSEQ multiplex PCR; TCRdb keeps in-frame clones, though not all of them. The profile covers about 2,200,000 clones, with about 93% appearing a single time and roughly 1.8% taken by the ten largest. Overall study results and limits: Naive subsets generally exceeded memory subsets in estimated richness.

Terminally differentiated effector memory CD45RA+ cells were left out of the naive CD8 fraction, which was CD45RO-negative and positively selected for CCR7. This receptor was identified in a man between 18 and 35 years old in good health. Some clones in this sample may be carry-over from other donors' samples. The J gene is TRBJ1-1, the V gene TRBV6-5, with D perhaps matching TRBD1 (6 bases). The sequenced material came from naive CD8+ T cells from PBMCs. CDR3 DNA sequence: TGTGCCAGCAGTTACGCCGGACAGGAAGCTTTCTTT. It encodes CASSYAGQEAFF.